This T cell receptor beta chain emerged from a study of T cell repertoires in cytomegalovirus infection. This CDR3 comprises 14 residues. V was shortened by 4 bases and J by 1 base, with 10 bases between the two germline ends. Per the germline V gene, CDR1 is SGHTA and CDR2 is FQGNSA. This clonotype was found many times. One entry per CDR3 protein results from TCRdb running MiXCR on the reads. The sample yields 160,000 or so distinct CDR3 sequences, 20% to 25% seen once. This TCR was recovered from a human donor in good health (CMV status not recorded). Some clones in this sample may be carry-over from other donors' samples. The sequenced sample was PBMCs. V gene TRBV7-2 combines with J gene TRBJ1-1, with D perhaps matching TRBD1 (6 bases). CDR3 protein: CASSSGASNTEAFF. In DNA, the CDR3 is TGTGCCAGCAGCTCAGGGGCTTCGAACACTGAAGCTTTCTTT.